Described below is a single T cell receptor beta chain sequence and its context. What it recognizes is unknown. This sample is part of a study of human thymus T cells. Findings of the study overall: Related reports documented highly overlapping thymic repertoires among unrelated individuals. Gene usage for V and J segments appeared biased in thymic and blood repertoires.

Deletions cut 4 bases from V and 5 bases from J, with 15 bases between. Germline V CDR1 and CDR2: SGHRS, YFSETQ. The CDR3 sequence is 14 residues long. Profiled with immunoSEQ multiplex PCR; TCRdb holds only in-frame clones, not every one. Of 86,000 or so clones in the sample, approximately 97% were seen once. It was from resections taken during corrective heart surgery that the thymus tissue came. Congenital heart defects were the reason for the corrective surgery that the donors, healthy Finnish infants, were having. This TCR derives from a boy under three years old with a congenital heart defect but otherwise immunologically healthy. The sample consisted of thymus tissue. The chain employs TRBV5-1 and TRBJ2-5, with D possibly being TRBD1 (6 bases). The CDR3 DNA reads TGCGCCAGCAGCCCCCACCGGGACAACGAGACCCAGTACTTC. Translation: CASSPHRDNETQYF.